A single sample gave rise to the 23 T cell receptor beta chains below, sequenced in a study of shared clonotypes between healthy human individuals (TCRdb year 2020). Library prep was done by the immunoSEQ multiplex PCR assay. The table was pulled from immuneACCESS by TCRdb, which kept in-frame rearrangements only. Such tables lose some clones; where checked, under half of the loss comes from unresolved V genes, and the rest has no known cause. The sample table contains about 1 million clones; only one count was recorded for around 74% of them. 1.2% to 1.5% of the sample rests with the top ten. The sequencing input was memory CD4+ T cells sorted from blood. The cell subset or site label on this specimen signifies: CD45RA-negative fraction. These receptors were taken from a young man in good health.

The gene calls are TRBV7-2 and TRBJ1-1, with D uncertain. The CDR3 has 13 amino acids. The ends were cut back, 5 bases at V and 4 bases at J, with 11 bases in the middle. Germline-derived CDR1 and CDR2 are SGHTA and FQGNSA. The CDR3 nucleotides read TGTGCCAGCAGCCCCTTCCCGGGCACTGAAGCTTTCTTT. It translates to CASSPFPGTEAFF.

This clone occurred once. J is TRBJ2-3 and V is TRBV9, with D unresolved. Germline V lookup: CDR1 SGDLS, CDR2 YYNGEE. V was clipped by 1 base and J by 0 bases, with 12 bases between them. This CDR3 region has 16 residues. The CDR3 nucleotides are TGTGCCAGCAGCGTATGGCTTGGAAGTAGCACAGATACGCAGTATTTT. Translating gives CASSVWLGSSTDTQYF. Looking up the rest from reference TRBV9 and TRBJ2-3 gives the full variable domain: DSGVTQTPKHLITATGQRVTLRCSPRSGDLSVYWYQQSLDQGLQFLIQYYNGEERAKGNILERFSAQQFPDLHSELNLSSLELGDSALYFCASSVWLGSSTDTQYFGPGTRLTVL.

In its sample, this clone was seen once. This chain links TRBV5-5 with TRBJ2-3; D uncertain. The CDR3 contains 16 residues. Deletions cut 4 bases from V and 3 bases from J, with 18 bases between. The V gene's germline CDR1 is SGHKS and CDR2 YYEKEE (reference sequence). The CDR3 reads CASSRVPGGRTDTQYF. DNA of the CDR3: TGTGCCAGCAGCCGTGTACCGGGTGGTCGGACAGATACGCAGTATTTT.

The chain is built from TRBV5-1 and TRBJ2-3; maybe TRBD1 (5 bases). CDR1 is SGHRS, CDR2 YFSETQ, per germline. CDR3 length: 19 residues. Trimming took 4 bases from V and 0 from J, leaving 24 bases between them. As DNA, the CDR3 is TGCGCCAGCAGCCAATTAAGTCGAACGAACGCAGGGAGCACAGATACGCAGTATTTT. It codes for CASSQLSRTNAGSTDTQYF.

The DNA for the CDR3 is TGTGCCAGCAGCTTAGAGGGCAGATCTAGCACAGATACGCAGTATTTT. Protein: CASSLEGRSSTDTQYF. The chain has TRBV11-3 and TRBJ2-3; D remains ambiguous. CDR3 length: 16 amino acids. The V and J ends lost 0 bases and 0 bases respectively, with 10 bases between them. Germline V gene lookup returns CDR1 SGHNT and CDR2 YENEEA.

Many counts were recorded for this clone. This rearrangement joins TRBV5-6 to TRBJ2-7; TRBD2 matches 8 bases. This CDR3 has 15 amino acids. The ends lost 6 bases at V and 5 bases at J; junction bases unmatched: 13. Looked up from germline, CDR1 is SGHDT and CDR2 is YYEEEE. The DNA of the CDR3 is TGTGCCAGCACCCCAAGGTTCGGGGGGGATGACGAGCAGTACTTC. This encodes CASTPRFGGDDEQYF.

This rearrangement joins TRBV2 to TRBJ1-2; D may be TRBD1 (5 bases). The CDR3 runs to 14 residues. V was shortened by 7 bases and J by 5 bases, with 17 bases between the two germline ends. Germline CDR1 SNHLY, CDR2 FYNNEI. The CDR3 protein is CASTDRASGYGYTF. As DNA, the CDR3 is TGTGCCAGCACCGACAGAGCTTCTGGGTATGGCTACACCTTC.

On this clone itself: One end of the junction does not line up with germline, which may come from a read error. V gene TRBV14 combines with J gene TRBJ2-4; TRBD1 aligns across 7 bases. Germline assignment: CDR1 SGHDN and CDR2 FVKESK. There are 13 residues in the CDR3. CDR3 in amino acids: CASSQAFPGQLNF. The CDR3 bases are TGTGCCAGCAGCCAAGCTTTTCCGGGACAGTTAAACTTC. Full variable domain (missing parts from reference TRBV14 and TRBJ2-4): EAGVTQFPSHSVIEKGQTVTLRCDPISGHDNLYWYRRVMGKEIKFLLHFVKESKQDESGMPNNRFLAERTGGTYSTLKVQPAELEDSGVYFCASSQAFPGQLNFGAGTRLSVL.

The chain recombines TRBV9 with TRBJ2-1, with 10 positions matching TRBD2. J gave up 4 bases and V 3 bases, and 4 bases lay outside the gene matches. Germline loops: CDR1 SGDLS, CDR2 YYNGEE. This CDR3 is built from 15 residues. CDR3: CASSALAGEYNEQFF. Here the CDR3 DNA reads TGTGCCAGCAGCGCGCTAGCGGGGGAATACAATGAGCAGTTCTTC.

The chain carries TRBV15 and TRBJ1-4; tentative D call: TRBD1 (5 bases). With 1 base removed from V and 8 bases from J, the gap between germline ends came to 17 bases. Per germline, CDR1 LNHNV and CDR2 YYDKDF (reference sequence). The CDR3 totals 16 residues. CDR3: CATSRGGALSGEKLFF. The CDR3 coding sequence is TGTGCCACCAGCAGAGGGGGCGCCTTGAGTGGGGAAAAACTGTTTTTT.

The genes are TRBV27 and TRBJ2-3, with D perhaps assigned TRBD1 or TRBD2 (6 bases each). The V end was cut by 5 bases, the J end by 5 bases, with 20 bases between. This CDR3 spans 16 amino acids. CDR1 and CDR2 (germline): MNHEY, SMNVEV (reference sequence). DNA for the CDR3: TGTGCCAGCAGTGGGGGGCGGCACCGAGGGGAAGATACGCAGTATTTT. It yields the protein CASSGGRHRGEDTQYF.

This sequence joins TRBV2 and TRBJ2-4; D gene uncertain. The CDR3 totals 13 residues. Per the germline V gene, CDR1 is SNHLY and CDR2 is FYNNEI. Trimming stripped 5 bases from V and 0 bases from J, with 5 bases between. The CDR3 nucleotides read TGTGCCAGCAGTTGGGTAGCCAAAAACATTCAGTACTTC. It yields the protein CASSWVAKNIQYF. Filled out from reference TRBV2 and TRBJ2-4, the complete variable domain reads EPEVTQTPSHQVTQMGQEVILRCVPISNHLYFYWYRQILGQKVEFLVSFYNNEISEKSEIFDDQFSVERPDGSNFTLKIRSTKLEDSAMYFCASSWVAKNIQYFGAGTRLSVL.

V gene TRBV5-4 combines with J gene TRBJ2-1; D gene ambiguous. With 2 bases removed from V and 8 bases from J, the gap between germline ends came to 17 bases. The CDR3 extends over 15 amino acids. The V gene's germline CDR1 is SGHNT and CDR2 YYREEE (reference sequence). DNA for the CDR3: TGTGCCAGCAGCTTTCGGCAGGCCCCCCAGCATGAGCAGTTCTTC. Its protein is CASSFRQAPQHEQFF. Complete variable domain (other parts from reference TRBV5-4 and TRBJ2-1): ETGVTQSPTHLIKTRGQQVTLRCSSQSGHNTVSWYQQALGQGPQFIFQYYREEENGRGNFPPRFSGLQFPNYSSELNVNALELDDSALYLCASSFRQAPQHEQFFGPGTRLTVL.

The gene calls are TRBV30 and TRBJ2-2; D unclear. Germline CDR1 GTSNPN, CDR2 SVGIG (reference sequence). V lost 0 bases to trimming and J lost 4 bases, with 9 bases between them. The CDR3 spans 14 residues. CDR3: CAWSVHSFTGELFF. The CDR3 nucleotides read TGTGCCTGGAGTGTCCACAGCTTCACCGGGGAGCTGTTTTTT. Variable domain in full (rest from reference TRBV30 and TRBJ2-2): SQTIHQWPATLVQPVGSPLSLECTVEGTSNPNLYWYRQAAGRGLQLLFYSVGIGQISSEVPQNLSASRPQDRQFILSSKKLLLSDSGFYLCAWSVHSFTGELFFGEGSRLTVL.

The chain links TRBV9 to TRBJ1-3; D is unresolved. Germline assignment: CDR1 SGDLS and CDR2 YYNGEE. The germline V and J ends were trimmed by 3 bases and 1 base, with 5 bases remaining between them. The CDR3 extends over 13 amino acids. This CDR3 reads CASSGESGNTIYF. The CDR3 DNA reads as TGTGCCAGCAGCGGGGAATCTGGAAACACCATATATTTT. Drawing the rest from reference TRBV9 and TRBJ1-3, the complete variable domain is DSGVTQTPKHLITATGQRVTLRCSPRSGDLSVYWYQQSLDQGLQFLIQYYNGEERAKGNILERFSAQQFPDLHSELNLSSLELGDSALYFCASSGESGNTIYFGEGSWLTVV.

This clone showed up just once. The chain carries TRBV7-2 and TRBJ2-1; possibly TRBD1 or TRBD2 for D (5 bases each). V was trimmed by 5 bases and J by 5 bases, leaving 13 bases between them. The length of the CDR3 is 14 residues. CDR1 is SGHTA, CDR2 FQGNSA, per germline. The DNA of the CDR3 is TGTGCCAGCAGCCTGTCGGGGCGCAACAATGAGCAGTTCTTC. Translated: CASSLSGRNNEQFF.

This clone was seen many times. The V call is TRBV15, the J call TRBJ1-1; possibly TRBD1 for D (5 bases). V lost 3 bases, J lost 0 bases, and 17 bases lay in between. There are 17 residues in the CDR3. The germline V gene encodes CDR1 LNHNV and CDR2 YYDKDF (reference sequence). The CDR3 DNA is TGTGCCACCAGCAGCTCAAGACCAGACAGACTGAACACTGAAGCTTTCTTT. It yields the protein CATSSSRPDRLNTEAFF.

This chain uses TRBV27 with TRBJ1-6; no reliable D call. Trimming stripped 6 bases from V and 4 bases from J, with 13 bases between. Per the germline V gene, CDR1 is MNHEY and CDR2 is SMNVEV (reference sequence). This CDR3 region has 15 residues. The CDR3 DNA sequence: TGTGCCAGCAGGAGATCAGAAGCGTATAATTCACCCCTCCACTTT. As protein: CASRRSEAYNSPLHF.

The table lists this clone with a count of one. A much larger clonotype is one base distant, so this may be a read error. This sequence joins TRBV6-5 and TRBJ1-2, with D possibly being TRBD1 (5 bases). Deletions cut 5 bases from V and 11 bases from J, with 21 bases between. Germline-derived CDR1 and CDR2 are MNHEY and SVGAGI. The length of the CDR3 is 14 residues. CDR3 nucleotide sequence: TGTGCCAGCAGTCAAGGACGGGGCTATGTCGGGTACACCTTC. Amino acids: CASSQGRGYVGYTF.

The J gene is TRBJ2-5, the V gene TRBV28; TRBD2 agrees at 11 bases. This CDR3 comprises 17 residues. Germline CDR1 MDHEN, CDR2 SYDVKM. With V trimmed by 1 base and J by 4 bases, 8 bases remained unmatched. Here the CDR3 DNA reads TGTGCCAGCAGTTTATACGTAGCGGGGGGGAAGGGAGAGACCCAGTACTTC. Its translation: CASSLYVAGGKGETQYF. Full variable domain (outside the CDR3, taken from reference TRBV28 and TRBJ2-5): DVKVTQSSRYLVKRTGEKVFLECVQDMDHENMFWYRQDPGLGLRLIYFSYDVKMKEKGDIPEGYSVSREKKERFSLILESASTNQTSMYLCASSLYVAGGKGETQYFGPGTRLLVL.

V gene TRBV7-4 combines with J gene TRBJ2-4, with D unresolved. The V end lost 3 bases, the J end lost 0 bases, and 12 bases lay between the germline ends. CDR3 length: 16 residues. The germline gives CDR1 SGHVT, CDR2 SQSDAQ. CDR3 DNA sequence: TGTGCCAGCAGCTTTCAGGCAGAACTAGCCAAAAACATTCAGTACTTC. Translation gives CASSFQAELAKNIQYF.

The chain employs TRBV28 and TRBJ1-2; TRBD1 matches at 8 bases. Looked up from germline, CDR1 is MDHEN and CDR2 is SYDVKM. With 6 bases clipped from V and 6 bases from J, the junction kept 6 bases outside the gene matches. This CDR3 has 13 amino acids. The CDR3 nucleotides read TGTGCCAGCAGCTTGGACAGGGTGGATGGCTACACCTTC. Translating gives CASSLDRVDGYTF.

The CDR3 here is CASSSEGFYYGYTF. CDR3 sequence (DNA): TGTGCCAGCAGCTCAGAGGGGTTCTACTATGGCTACACCTTC. The rearrangement uses TRBV5-4 and TRBJ1-2; maybe TRBD1 (5 bases). Germline CDR1 is SGHNT and CDR2 is YYREEE (reference sequence). V shed 3 bases and J shed 3 bases, with 12 bases lying between them. The CDR3 is 14 amino acids. Full variable domain (remainder filled in from reference TRBV5-4 and TRBJ1-2): ETGVTQSPTHLIKTRGQQVTLRCSSQSGHNTVSWYQQALGQGPQFIFQYYREEENGRGNFPPRFSGLQFPNYSSELNVNALELDDSALYLCASSSEGFYYGYTFGSGTRLTVV.